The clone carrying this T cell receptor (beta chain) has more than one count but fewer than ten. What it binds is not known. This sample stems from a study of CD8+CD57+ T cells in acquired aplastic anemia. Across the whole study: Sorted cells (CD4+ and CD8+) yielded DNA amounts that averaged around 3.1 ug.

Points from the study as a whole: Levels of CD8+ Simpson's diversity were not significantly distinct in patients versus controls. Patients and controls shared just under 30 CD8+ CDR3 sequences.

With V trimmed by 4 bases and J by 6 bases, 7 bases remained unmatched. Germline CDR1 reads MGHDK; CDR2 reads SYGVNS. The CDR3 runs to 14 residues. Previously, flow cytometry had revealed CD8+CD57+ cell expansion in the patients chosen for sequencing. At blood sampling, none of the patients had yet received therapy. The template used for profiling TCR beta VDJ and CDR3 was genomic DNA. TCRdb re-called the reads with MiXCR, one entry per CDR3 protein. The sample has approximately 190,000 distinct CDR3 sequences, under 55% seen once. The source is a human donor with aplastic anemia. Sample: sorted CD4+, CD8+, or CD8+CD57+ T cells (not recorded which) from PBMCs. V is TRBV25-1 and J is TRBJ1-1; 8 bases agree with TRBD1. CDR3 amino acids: CASSVAGGWAEAFF. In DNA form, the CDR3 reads TGTGCCAGCAGTGTGGCAGGGGGCTGGGCTGAAGCTTTCTTT.